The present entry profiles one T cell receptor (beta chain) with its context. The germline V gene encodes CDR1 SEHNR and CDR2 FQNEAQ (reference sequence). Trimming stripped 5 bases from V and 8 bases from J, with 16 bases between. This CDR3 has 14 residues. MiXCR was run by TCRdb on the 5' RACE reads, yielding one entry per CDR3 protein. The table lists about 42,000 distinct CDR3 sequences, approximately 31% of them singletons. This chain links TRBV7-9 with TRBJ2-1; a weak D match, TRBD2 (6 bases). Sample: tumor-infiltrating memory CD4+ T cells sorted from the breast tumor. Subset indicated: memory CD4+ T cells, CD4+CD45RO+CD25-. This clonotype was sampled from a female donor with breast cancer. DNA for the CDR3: TGTGCCAGCAGCCTCTCGGGACCGGGGGATGAGCAGTTCTTC. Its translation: CASSLSGPGDEQFF.